The next 32 T cell receptor beta chains were all read from a single sample in a study of T-cell reconstitution after alpha-beta-depleted transplantation in children. This sample's TCRbeta library carried unique molecular identifier barcodes. Each CDR3 protein is one row after TCRdb ran MiXCR on the PCR reads. The sample shows a few hundred thousand distinct CDR3 sequences, about a tenth of them seen only once. Sequences were derived from PBMCs from the stem cell graft donor, sampled from the stem cell graft. The receptors here all came from a human donor who donated a stem cell graft to a child with acute myeloid leukemia.

The rearrangement links TRBV15 to TRBJ2-3; a possible D gene is TRBD2 (5 bases). Germline-derived CDR1 and CDR2 are LNHNV and YYDKDF (reference sequence). V lost 3 bases to trimming and J lost 3 bases, with 22 bases between them. The CDR3 is 18 residues long. CDR3: CATSSTEAGPLLTDTQYF. The CDR3, as DNA: TGTGCCACCAGCAGCACTGAGGCGGGCCCCCTACTGACAGATACGCAGTATTTT.

This clonotype came up a few times. The rearrangement uses TRBV7-2 and TRBJ2-2; 8 bases agree with TRBD1. Trimming took 1 base from V and 7 from J; bases not matched to a gene: 8. Germline-derived CDR1 and CDR2 are SGHTA and FQGNSA. This CDR3 region has 16 residues. The CDR3 is CASSLVGRGLVGELFF. Written as DNA, the CDR3 is TGTGCCAGCAGCTTAGTGGGCAGGGGGCTTGTCGGGGAGCTGTTTTTT. Based on the CDR3 plus reference TRBV7-2 and TRBJ2-2, the full variable domain is GAGVSQSPSNKVTEKGKDVELRCDPISGHTALYWYRQSLGQGLEFLIYFQGNSAPDKSGLPSDRFSAERTGGSVSTLTIQRTQQEDSAVYLCASSLVGRGLVGELFFGEGSRLTVL.

Only a few counts were recorded for this clonotype. This chain joins TRBV20-1 and TRBJ2-1; 13 bases fit TRBD2. The J segment lost 6 bases and the V segment lost 5 bases, leaving 7 bases of the junction unmatched. Germline loops: CDR1 DFQATT, CDR2 SNEGSKA (reference sequence). The CDR3 covers 15 residues. The CDR3 sequence is CSAGTSGIAGNEQFF. Here the CDR3 DNA reads TGCAGTGCTGGGACTAGCGGGATAGCGGGCAATGAGCAGTTCTTC.

The chain links TRBV5-1 to TRBJ2-1; no clear D gene. In germline, CDR1 is SGHRS, CDR2 YFSETQ. With 2 bases removed from V and 0 bases from J, the gap between germline ends came to 9 bases. CDR3 size: 15 residues. CDR3 bases: TGCGCCAGCAGCTTAGGCGCGAACTCCTACAATGAGCAGTTCTTC. Amino acids: CASSLGANSYNEQFF.

The V and J genes are TRBV11-2 and TRBJ2-1; the D gene is possibly TRBD2 (7 bases). CDR3 length equals 12 residues. Germline V CDR1 and CDR2: SGHAT, FQNNGV. V lost 5 bases, J lost 11 bases, and 13 bases lay in between. CDR3 DNA: TGTGCCAGCAGCGGGGGGGCGGGTCAGCAGTTCTTC. Translation: CASSGGAGQQFF. The full variable domain, its missing parts supplied by reference TRBV11-2 and TRBJ2-1, is EAGVAQSPRYKIIEKRQSVAFWCNPISGHATLYWYQQILGQGPKLLIQFQNNGVVDDSQLPKDRFSAERLKGVDSTLKIQPAKLEDSAVYLCASSGGAGQQFFGPGTRLTVL.

This chain links TRBV5-4 with TRBJ2-5; D possibly corresponds to TRBD1 (5 bases). The CDR3 contains 15 residues. Trimming cost V 1 base and J 5 bases, with 15 bases left between them. CDR1 is SGHNT, CDR2 YYREEE, per germline (reference sequence). The CDR3 protein is CASSLSGKFVETQYF. The CDR3 DNA is TGTGCCAGCAGCTTGTCAGGGAAATTCGTGGAGACCCAGTACTTC.

The chain couples TRBV18 to TRBJ2-3; tentatively, D is TRBD1 (6 bases). V lost 3 bases, J lost 2 bases, and 9 bases lay in between. Germline V CDR1 and CDR2: KGHSH, LQKENI. The CDR3 covers 14 residues. The CDR3 nucleotides read TGTGCCAGCTCACCTTGGGACAACACAGATACGCAGTATTTT. This encodes CASSPWDNTDTQYF. Full variable domain (outside the CDR3, taken from reference TRBV18 and TRBJ2-3): NAGVMQNPRHLVRRRGQEARLRCSPMKGHSHVYWYRQLPEEGLKFMVYLQKENIIDESGMPKERFSAEFPKEGPSILRIQQVVRGDSAAYFCASSPWDNTDTQYFGPGTRLTVL.

The V and J genes are TRBV5-1 and TRBJ1-2; TRBD1 is a possible D gene (5 bases). The CDR3 length is 16 residues. The V end lost 4 bases, the J end lost 1 base, and 17 bases lay between the germline ends. Looked up from germline, CDR1 is SGHRS and CDR2 is YFSETQ. The CDR3 nucleotides are TGCGCCAGCAGCAGGGATCAGGGTTCGGATAACTATGGCTACACCTTC. Its protein product is CASSRDQGSDNYGYTF.

The table lists this clonotype with a few counts. The chain has TRBV6-2 or TRBV6-3 and TRBJ2-3; maybe TRBD2 (5 bases). V was trimmed by 4 bases and J by 1 base, leaving 12 bases between them. The CDR3 contains 15 residues. Germline V gene data show CDR1 as MNHEY and CDR2 as SVGEGT. The CDR3 here is CASSFRGTGTDTQYF. CDR3 sequence (DNA): TGTGCCAGCAGTTTTCGGGGTACGGGCACAGATACGCAGTATTTT.

The chain carries TRBV20-1 and TRBJ1-2; D unclear. CDR1 is DFQATT, CDR2 SNEGSKA, per germline (reference sequence). There are 11 residues in the CDR3. With 3 bases removed from V and 7 bases from J, the gap between germline ends came to 9 bases. Here the CDR3 DNA reads TGCAGTGCTAGGGCCCCCGCTGGCTACACCTTC. Its protein is CSARAPAGYTF.

This clonotype was recorded many times. V usage is TRBV10-1 and J usage is TRBJ1-4; 11 nucleotides match TRBD1. V was pared by 3 bases and J by 3 bases, with 6 bases of the junction left unmatched. The CDR3 contains 17 residues. CDR1 is WNHNN and CDR2 is SYGVQD in the germline V gene (reference sequence). DNA for the CDR3: TGCGCCAGCAGTGAAAGGGACAGGGGGAATGCTAATGAAAAACTGTTTTTT. It is translated as CASSERDRGNANEKLFF.

V usage is TRBV5-1 and J usage is TRBJ2-5; 8 bases map to TRBD1. With V trimmed by 4 bases and J by 3 bases, 5 bases remained unmatched. Per germline, CDR1 SGHRS and CDR2 YFSETQ. This CDR3 has 14 residues. DNA for the CDR3: TGCGCCAGCAGCACCGGGACAGGAAAAGAGACCCAGTACTTC. Amino acid sequence: CASSTGTGKETQYF. Drawing the rest from reference TRBV5-1 and TRBJ2-5, the complete variable domain is KAGVTQTPRYLIKTRGQQVTLSCSPISGHRSVSWYQQTPGQGLQFLFEYFSETQRNKGNFPGRFSGRQFSNSRSEMNVSTLELGDSALYLCASSTGTGKETQYFGPGTRLLVL.

The chain combines TRBV6-1 with TRBJ2-3; D remains unclear. The germline V gene has CDR1 MNHNS and CDR2 SASEGT. There are 13 residues in the CDR3. Deletions cut 10 bases from V and 2 bases from J, with 13 bases between. CDR3 amino acids: CATSLLFTDTQYF. The CDR3 DNA reads TGTGCCACGTCCCTTCTCTTCACAGATACGCAGTATTTT.

The J gene is TRBJ2-5, the V gene TRBV27; D gene ambiguous. Germline V lookup: CDR1 MNHEY, CDR2 SMNVEV (reference sequence). The CDR3 runs to 12 residues. V dropped 5 bases and J dropped 3 bases, with 7 bases sitting between them. The CDR3 loop reads CASSDLKETQYF. The DNA of the CDR3 is TGTGCCAGCAGTGACCTTAAAGAGACCCAGTACTTC.

The chain uses TRBV7-6 and TRBJ2-2; D not resolved. The CDR3 consists of 16 residues. Trimming removed 4 bases at V and 2 bases at J, with 14 bases between. Germline CDR1 is SGHVS and CDR2 is FNYEAQ. The CDR3 coding sequence is TGTGCCAGCAGCTATTGGACGGGCTTAAACACCGGGGAGCTGTTTTTT. Its protein product is CASSYWTGLNTGELFF.

In this sample, this clonotype turned up a few times. CDR3 sequence (DNA): TGCGCCAGCAGCTCTTACTCACAGGGGGCCCTTCGGGAGGGGTACAATGAGCAGTTCTTC. Translating it yields CASSSYSQGALREGYNEQFF. The chain has TRBV5-1 and TRBJ2-1, with D maybe TRBD1 (9 bases). The CDR3 has 20 residues. Germline-derived CDR1 and CDR2 are SGHRS and YFSETQ. V lost 3 bases, J lost 4 bases, and 29 bases lay in between.

This clonotype was observed a handful of times. The chain has TRBV6-1 and TRBJ1-4; D is perhaps TRBD1 (5 bases). V was clipped by 6 bases and J by 3 bases, with 14 bases between them. Per the germline V gene, CDR1 is MNHNS and CDR2 is SASEGT. The CDR3 extends over 15 amino acids. The DNA for the CDR3 is TGTGCCAGCAGCGACCTGCGGGGGTCTAATGAAAAACTGTTTTTT. Translation: CASSDLRGSNEKLFF.

This clonotype was seen a handful of times. This chain links TRBV7-3 with TRBJ2-2; the match to TRBD1 covers 7 bases. The CDR3 sequence is 18 residues long. Germline CDR1 and CDR2: SGHTA and FQGTGA. Trimming took 2 bases from V and 3 from J; bases not matched to a gene: 12. The chain's CDR3 is CASSLQATGVLDTGELFF. CDR3 nucleotide sequence: TGTGCCAGCAGCTTACAGGCAACAGGGGTGTTGGACACCGGGGAGCTGTTTTTT.

Many counts were recorded for this clonotype. The chain is built from TRBV20-1 and TRBJ2-1, with 12 bases that match TRBD1. CDR1 is DFQATT, CDR2 SNEGSKA, per germline (reference sequence). The CDR3 contains 14 residues. V lost 5 bases, J lost 8 bases, and 7 bases stayed unmatched. The CDR3: CSADGDRGLDEQFF. The CDR3 DNA sequence: TGCAGTGCTGATGGGGACAGGGGGCTCGATGAGCAGTTCTTC.

This clonotype was seen a few times. This rearrangement joins TRBV29-1 to TRBJ1-3, with 11 bases fitting TRBD1. Germline V CDR1 and CDR2: SQVTM, ANQGSEA. J lost 2 bases, V lost 1 base, and 7 bases had no gene match. The CDR3 loop spans 17 amino acids. As DNA, the CDR3 is TGCAGCGTTGAAGGGGGGACAGGGGGATTCGCTGGAAACACCATATATTTT. It specifies CSVEGGTGGFAGNTIYF.

This chain links TRBV10-3 with TRBJ2-1; 7 bases line up with TRBD2. The CDR3 is 17 residues long. Germline V lookup: CDR1 ENHRY, CDR2 SYGVKD. V was pared by 0 bases and J by 4 bases, with 9 bases of the junction left unmatched. The DNA of the CDR3 is TGTGCCATCAGTGAGTCGACTGGGAGGGCCCGTTACAATGAGCAGTTCTTC. Protein: CAISESTGRARYNEQFF.

The chain links TRBV29-1 to TRBJ2-7; D may match TRBD1 or TRBD2 (7 bases each). CDR1 is SQVTM, CDR2 ANQGSEA, per germline. The length of the CDR3 is 13 residues. The V end lost 0 bases, the J end lost 5 bases, and 11 bases lay between the germline ends. CDR3 in DNA: TGCAGCGTTGAAGATCAGGGGGGGAACGAGCAGTACTTC. As protein: CSVEDQGGNEQYF.

This rearrangement joins TRBV20-1 to TRBJ1-2; no definite D call. The germline V and J ends were trimmed by 3 bases and 2 bases, with 10 bases remaining between them. The CDR3 contains 13 residues. Germline loops: CDR1 DFQATT, CDR2 SNEGSKA (reference sequence). The CDR3 DNA sequence: TGCAGTGCTAGGCGAGGGAGCAACTATGGCTACACCTTC. This sequence encodes CSARRGSNYGYTF.

This clonotype appeared many times. The chain has TRBV5-1 and TRBJ1-2; TRBD1 is a possible D gene (6 bases). The V end lost 5 bases, the J end lost 5 bases, and 13 bases lay between the germline ends. The CDR3 loop spans 13 amino acids. CDR1 and CDR2 from the germline V gene are SGHRS and YFSETQ. CDR3 in amino acids: CASSQGQQYGYTF. Written as DNA, the CDR3 is TGCGCCAGCAGTCAAGGACAGCAATATGGCTACACCTTC.

This clonotype was seen at least ten times. V is TRBV5-4 and J is TRBJ2-6, with 8 bases identical to TRBD2. CDR3 length equals 15 residues. The V gene end was trimmed by 4 bases and the J gene end by 2 bases; junction bases not matched to a gene: 2. Germline V gene sequence: CDR1 SGHNT, CDR2 YYREEE (reference sequence). This CDR3 is CASSREGAGANVLTF. The CDR3 nucleotides read TGTGCCAGCAGCCGGGAGGGGGCTGGGGCCAACGTCCTGACTTTC. Full variable domain (missing parts from reference TRBV5-4 and TRBJ2-6): ETGVTQSPTHLIKTRGQQVTLRCSSQSGHNTVSWYQQALGQGPQFIFQYYREEENGRGNFPPRFSGLQFPNYSSELNVNALELDDSALYLCASSREGAGANVLTFGAGSRLTVL.

This clonotype was counted between two and nine times. The gene calls are TRBV7-2 and TRBJ1-4; no clear D. Per germline, CDR1 SGHTA and CDR2 FQGNSA. There are 13 residues in the CDR3. The V gene lost 2 bases and the J gene lost 12 bases, with 13 bases spanning the gap. Here the CDR3 DNA reads TGTGCCAGCAGCTTAAGCCGCAGTAAGGAACTGTTTTTT. Translation gives CASSLSRSKELFF.

The chain employs TRBV29-1 and TRBJ1-5, with D tentatively TRBD1 (5 bases). Germline CDR1 reads SQVTM; CDR2 reads ANQGSEA. With 2 bases removed from V and 6 bases from J, the gap between germline ends came to 11 bases. The length of the CDR3 is 13 residues. The CDR3 is CSVEMGVGQPQHF. The CDR3 DNA is TGCAGCGTTGAAATGGGGGTGGGTCAGCCCCAGCATTTT. The whole variable domain, filled in from reference TRBV29-1 and TRBJ1-5, reads SAVISQKPSRDICQRGTSLTIQCQVDSQVTMMFWYRQQPGQSLTLIATANQGSEATYESGFVIDKFPISRPNLTFSTLTVSNMSPEDSSIYLCSVEMGVGQPQHFGDGTRLSIL.

This clonotype was seen many times. V usage is TRBV3-1 and J usage is TRBJ2-4; 7 nucleotides line up with TRBD1. The germline V gene has CDR1 LGHDT and CDR2 YNNKEL (reference sequence). With 3 bases clipped from V and 4 bases from J, the junction kept 0 bases outside the gene matches. This CDR3 is 13 amino acids long. The CDR3 DNA sequence: TGTGCCAGCAGCCAGGGACAGAAAAACATTCAGTACTTC. Its protein product is CASSQGQKNIQYF. Looking up the rest from reference TRBV3-1 and TRBJ2-4 gives the full variable domain: DTAVSQTPKYLVTQMGNDKSIKCEQNLGHDTMYWYKQDSKKFLKIMFSYNNKELIINETVPNRFSPKSPDKAHLNLHINSLELGDSAVYFCASSQGQKNIQYFGAGTRLSVL.

This clonotype was counted at least ten times. The chain combines TRBV20-1 with TRBJ1-5; D ambiguous. Germline V CDR1 and CDR2: DFQATT, SNEGSKA (reference sequence). V was pared by 3 bases and J by 0 bases, with 12 bases between. This CDR3 is 15 amino acids long. The CDR3 bases are TGCAGTGCTAGGGGGTCAATAGATAGCAATCAGCCCCAGCATTTT. This encodes CSARGSIDSNQPQHF.

A few counts support this clonotype. The chain is built from TRBV20-1 and TRBJ2-3; tentatively, D is TRBD1 (6 bases). Trimming removed 3 bases from V and 2 bases from J, with 9 bases in between. This CDR3 region has 13 residues. Germline values: CDR1 DFQATT, CDR2 SNEGSKA (reference sequence). CDR3 amino acids: CSASYRDTDTQYF. CDR3 sequence (DNA): TGCAGTGCTAGTTACAGGGACACAGATACGCAGTATTTT.

The chain has TRBV5-1 and TRBJ2-5, with TRBD2 as a possible D gene (5 bases). This CDR3 is built from 14 residues. CDR1 and CDR2 from the germline V gene are SGHRS and YFSETQ. V shed 4 bases and J shed 5 bases, with 15 bases lying between them. The CDR3 region is CASSLLGIRETQYF. The CDR3 bases are TGCGCCAGCAGCCTACTAGGGATCCGGGAGACCCAGTACTTC.

This clonotype was seen a handful of times. The chain carries TRBV7-8 and TRBJ2-3; TRBD1 is a possible D gene (5 bases). V lost 5 bases and J 7 bases, leaving 13 bases between the germline ends. CDR1 is SGHVS, CDR2 FQNEAQ, per germline. The CDR3 is 13 amino acids. The CDR3 protein is CASSPPQGYTQYF. For the CDR3, the DNA is TGTGCCAGCAGCCCTCCCCAGGGCTATACGCAGTATTTT.